These T cell receptor beta chains were read from a single sample in a study of blood T cell repertoires in COVID-19. Clones were read by immunoSEQ multiplex PCR, and TCRdb kept only the in-frame ones, dropping some. The data contain approximately 220,000 clones, around four fifths of them singletons. The specimen sequenced was peripheral blood. The origin of the receptors is a woman aged 40 to 49 with active or convalescent COVID-19. Both conserved end residues are part of each CDR3. The D gene is left open where the match is weak. Part of the rows lack a size; the others show once, few, many or a class for expanded clones.

j_gene	abundance	len	d_gene	v_gene	CDR3nt	CDR3aa
TRBJ1-6	-	8	-	TRBV23-1	TGCGCCAGCAGTTTGGCCCACTTT	CASSLAHF
TRBJ2-5	-	15	TRBD2	TRBV5-1	TGCGCCAGCAGCATTAGCGGGGCCCTGGGTGAGACCCAGTACTTC	CASSISGALGETQYF
TRBJ1-5	-	12	-	TRBV7-9	TGTGCCAGCAGCGCCAGTAATCAGCCCCAGCATTTT	CASSASNQPQHF
TRBJ2-1	-	20	TRBD2	TRBV2	TGTGCCAGCAGTGAACGACATCTCATAGGACTAGCGGGAGGTTGGAATGAGCAGTTCTTC	CASSERHLIGLAGGWNEQFF
TRBJ1-2	-	13	TRBD1	TRBV6-5	TGTGCCAGCACCTTCTCAGGGGGCGATGGCTACACCTTC	CASTFSGGDGYTF
TRBJ1-2	once	16	-	TRBV6-1	TGTGCCAGCAGCGAAATGATACAGGGTGTCGGCTATGGCTACACCTTC	CASSEMIQGVGYGYTF
TRBJ1-1	once	16	-	TRBV5-1	TGCGCCAGCAGCTTGGGCGACAAGCCATCGAACACTGAAGCTTTCTTT	CASSLGDKPSNTEAFF
TRBJ1-2	-	13	-	TRBV5-5	TGTGCCAGCAGCCCAACGACGGGCTATGGCTACACCTTC	CASSPTTGYGYTF
TRBJ1-6	-	16	TRBD1	TRBV18	TGTGCCAGCTCACTGGACAGGGGGCTTAGGAATTCACCCCTCCACTTT	CASSLDRGLRNSPLHF
TRBJ1-2	-	14	-	TRBV7-2	TGTGCCAGCAGCTTAGCGGCAGGGAACACTGGCTACACCTTC	CASSLAAGNTGYTF
TRBJ1-5	-	15	TRBD1	TRBV28	TGTGCCAGCAGTCCAGGACAGGGGGGGAGACAGCCCCAGCATTTT	CASSPGQGGRQPQHF
TRBJ2-1	few	15	TRBD1	TRBV6-1	TGTGCCAGCAGTGAAGCTCAGGGGGCTAGGGATGAGCAGTTCTTC	CASSEAQGARDEQFF
TRBJ2-5	-	17	TRBD1	TRBV25-1	TGTGCCAGCAGTGAATTGTTGAGGACAGGGGGCGGGGAGACCCAGTACTTC	CASSELLRTGGGETQYF
TRBJ2-5	-	16	-	TRBV4-1	TGCGCCAGCAGCCAAGGACTCGATCGGATGATAGAGACCCAGTACTTC	CASSQGLDRMIETQYF
TRBJ1-1	-	14	-	TRBV7-3	TGTGCCAGCAGCACAGGGACCGCGAACACTGAAGCTTTCTTT	CASSTGTANTEAFF
TRBJ1-3	-	18	-	TRBV9	TGTGCCAGCAGCGTAGCTTCGAGGGTCCTCGCGCCTGGAAACACCATATATTTT	CASSVASRVLAPGNTIYF
TRBJ1-6	-	13	-	TRBV12-3/TRBV12-4	TGTGCCAGCAGTTTTCACGCCGCGACTCCCCTCCACTTT	CASSFHAATPLHF
TRBJ2-3	-	15	TRBD2	TRBV10-3	TGTGCCATCAGGGCCGGGACTAGCGACCCAGATACGCAGTATTTT	CAIRAGTSDPDTQYF
TRBJ1-6	-	19	-	TRBV30	TGTGCCTGGAGTGTACGTGGACAGATACTTAGCTCCTATAATTCACCCCTCCACTTT	CAWSVRGQILSSYNSPLHF
TRBJ1-2	-	13	-	TRBV12-3/TRBV12-4	TGTGCCAGCAGCCGTACACATAACTATGGCTACACCTTC	CASSRTHNYGYTF
TRBJ1-1	-	13	-	TRBV6-5	TGTGCCAGCAGTTATCAGGGGAACACTGAAGCTTTCTTT	CASSYQGNTEAFF
TRBJ1-1	-	13	-	TRBV9	TGTGCCAGCAGCGTAGAGTACGGCACTGAAGCTTTCTTT	CASSVEYGTEAFF
TRBJ2-3	-	16	TRBD2	TRBV7-9	TGTGCCAGCAGCAGCGCGACTAGCGGGGCCACAGATACGCAGTATTTT	CASSSATSGATDTQYF
TRBJ2-3	few	16	TRBD1	TRBV30	TGTGCCTGGACCATGCCGGGACAGACAAGCACAGATACGCAGTATTTT	CAWTMPGQTSTDTQYF